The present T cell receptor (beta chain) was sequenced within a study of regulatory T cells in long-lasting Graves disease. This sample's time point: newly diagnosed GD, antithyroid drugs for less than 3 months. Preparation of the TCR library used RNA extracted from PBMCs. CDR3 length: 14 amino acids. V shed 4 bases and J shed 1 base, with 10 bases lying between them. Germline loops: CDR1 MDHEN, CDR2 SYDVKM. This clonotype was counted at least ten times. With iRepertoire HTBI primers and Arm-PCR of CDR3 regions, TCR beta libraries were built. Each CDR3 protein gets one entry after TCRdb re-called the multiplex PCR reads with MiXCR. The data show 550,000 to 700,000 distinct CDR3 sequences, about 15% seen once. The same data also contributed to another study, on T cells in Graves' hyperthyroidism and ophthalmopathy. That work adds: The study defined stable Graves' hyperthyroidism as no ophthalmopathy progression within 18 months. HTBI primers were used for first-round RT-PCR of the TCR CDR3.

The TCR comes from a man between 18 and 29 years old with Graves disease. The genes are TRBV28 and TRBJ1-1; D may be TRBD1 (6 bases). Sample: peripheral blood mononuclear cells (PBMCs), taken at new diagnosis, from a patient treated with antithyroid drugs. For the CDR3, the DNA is TGTGCCAGCAGTTGGGACAACCAGAACACTGAAGCTTTCTTT. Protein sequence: CASSWDNQNTEAFF.